This TCR beta chain stems from a study of T cell responses to AZD1222 COVID-19 vaccine. TCRdb's copy holds only in-frame clones and misses some; the assay was immunoSEQ multiplex PCR. The data contain 100,000 to 150,000 clones, about nine tenths of them singletons. The CDR3 sequence is 11 residues long. From germline, CDR1 is GTSNPN and CDR2 SVGIG (reference sequence). With 1 base removed from V and 3 bases from J, the gap between germline ends came to 3 bases. The V and J genes are TRBV30 and TRBJ1-2; D is unresolved. The sequencing here drew on peripheral blood, taken on day 0 of AZD1222 vaccination. The sequence derives from an adult in good health. The CDR3 here is CAWSEDYGYTF. DNA for the CDR3: TGTGCCTGGAGTGAGGACTATGGCTACACCTTC.